These 2 T cell receptor beta chains were all obtained from the same sample, sequenced in a study of a mutant IDH1 vaccine in newly diagnosed glioma. These TCRs' antigens remain unknown. Assay: immunoSEQ multiplex PCR; the TCRdb copy retains only in-frame clones and omits some. Among about 94,000 clones listed, nearly 90% were seen once. Time point meaning: week 47, end of study. Vaccination used 300 ug of mutant IDH1 20-mer peptide per dose, with topical imiquimod. The source was PBMCs, collected from a glioma patient whose treatment included an IDH1 peptide vaccine. Receptors were obtained from a woman in her fifties or sixties with glioma.

V is TRBV29-1 and J is TRBJ2-3; TRBD1 might be the D (6 bases). Germline V gene lookup returns CDR1 SQVTM and CDR2 ANQGSEA. Between the trimmed V and J ends, which lost 4 bases and 0 bases, there was a span of 8 bases. The CDR3 runs to 13 residues. The CDR3 nucleotides read TGCAGCGTTGGACAGGCAAGCACAGATACGCAGTATTTT. The encoded protein is CSVGQASTDTQYF.

This chain connects TRBV4-1 to TRBJ2-7, with 7 bases identical to TRBD1. This CDR3 spans 18 amino acids. Germline V gene sequence: CDR1 MGHRA, CDR2 YSYEKL. V was pared by 0 bases and J by 2 bases, with 13 bases of the junction left unmatched. DNA for the CDR3: TGCGCCAGCAGCCAAGAGGGACAGCAACTATCCCAACCCTACGAGCAGTACTTC. Translated: CASSQEGQQLSQPYEQYF.